These 5 T cell receptor beta chains were sequenced from one sample in a study of blood T cells in healthy people across ages. Primed by a sample-barcoded 5' primer and a J-beta primer mix, a second PCR proceeded for 7 to 11 cycles. TCRdb ran MiXCR on the 5' RACE reads and lists one entry per CDR3 protein. The sample contains some 760,000 distinct CDR3 sequences, about 25% of which appear only once. The sample was also linked to a second study, of T cells of mothers and their children.

Sequenced sample: blood. The source of these receptors is a boy aged 10-17 years in good health.

This clonotype was counted between two and nine times. The chain employs TRBV19 and TRBJ1-1; the match to TRBD1 covers 10 bases. This CDR3 comprises 16 residues. V was clipped by 4 bases and J by 1 base; unmatched bases: 6. Germline loops: CDR1 LNHDA, CDR2 SQIVND (reference sequence). This CDR3 is CASSTRDRGRNTEAFF. The CDR3 DNA follows: TGTGCCAGTAGTACCAGGGACAGGGGTCGGAACACTGAAGCTTTCTTT.

The chain carries TRBV28 and TRBJ1-1; D is possibly TRBD1 (6 bases). V was clipped by 8 bases and J by 5 bases, with 24 bases between them. CDR3 length: 16 residues. Per the germline V gene, CDR1 is MDHEN and CDR2 is SYDVKM. The CDR3 sequence is CASSLGGLLRPTEAFF. CDR3 coding DNA: TGTGCCAGCTCCCTGGGGGGGCTCCTTCGACCGACTGAAGCTTTCTTT.

In nucleotides, the CDR3 is TGTGCCAGCAGATTCATGACCGGGTCTGAGCAGTACTTC. Amino acid sequence: CASRFMTGSEQYF. The rearrangement links TRBV7-2 to TRBJ2-7, with D hard to call. Trimming stripped 6 bases from V and 7 bases from J, with 16 bases between. This CDR3 has 13 amino acids. Germline values: CDR1 SGHTA, CDR2 FQGNSA. Full variable domain (rest looked up from reference TRBV7-2 and TRBJ2-7): GAGVSQSPSNKVTEKGKDVELRCDPISGHTALYWYRQSLGQGLEFLIYFQGNSAPDKSGLPSDRFSAERTGGSVSTLTIQRTQQEDSAVYLCASRFMTGSEQYFGPGTRLTVT.

This rearrangement joins TRBV7-2 to TRBJ2-4; a weak D match, TRBD1 (5 bases). From germline, CDR1 is SGHTA and CDR2 FQGNSA. The length of the CDR3 is 16 residues. V was trimmed by 5 bases and J by 0 bases, leaving 14 bases between them. The CDR3 DNA sequence: TGTGCCAGCAGCCAGGACATCGGCCTAGCCAAAAACATTCAGTACTTC. Translated: CASSQDIGLAKNIQYF.

The chain joins TRBV5-1 to TRBJ1-5; no reliable D call. The V end was cut by 0 bases, the J end by 1 base, with 8 bases between. From germline, CDR1 is SGHRS and CDR2 YFSETQ. This CDR3 is built from 15 residues. The CDR3 sequence: CASSLESPSNQPQHF. The CDR3 DNA sequence: TGCGCCAGCAGCTTGGAAAGCCCAAGCAATCAGCCCCAGCATTTT.